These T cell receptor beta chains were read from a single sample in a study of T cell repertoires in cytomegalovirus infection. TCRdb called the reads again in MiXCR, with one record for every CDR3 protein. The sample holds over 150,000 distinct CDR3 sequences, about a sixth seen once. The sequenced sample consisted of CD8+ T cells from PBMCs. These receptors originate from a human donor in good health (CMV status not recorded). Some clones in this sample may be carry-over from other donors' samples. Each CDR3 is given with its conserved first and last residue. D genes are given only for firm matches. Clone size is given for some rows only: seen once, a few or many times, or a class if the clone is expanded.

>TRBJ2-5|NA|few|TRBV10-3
TGTGCCACCCAAGGGGGTCAAGAGACCCAGTACTTC
CATQGGQETQYF
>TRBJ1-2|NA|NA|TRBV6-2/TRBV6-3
TGTGCCAGCAGTGGCCGGGATGCTATCACAGGCCTCGCTAACTATGGCTACACCTTC
CASSGRDAITGLANYGYTF
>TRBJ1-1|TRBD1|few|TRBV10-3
TGTGCCATCAGTGACTGGACAGGACTAGAAGCTTTCTTT
CAISDWTGLEAFF
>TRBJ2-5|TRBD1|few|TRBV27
TGTGCCAGCAGTCGGGGGACAGGCAACCAAGAGACCCAGTACTTC
CASSRGTGNQETQYF
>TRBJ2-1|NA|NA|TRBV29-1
TGCAGCGTGGGGACCCCAGACAGGTTTCCCTACAATGAGCAGTTCTTC
CSVGTPDRFPYNEQFF
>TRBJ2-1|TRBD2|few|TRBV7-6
TGTGCCAGCAGCTTAGCCGCCCTAGCGGGGGCGTACAATGAGCAGTTCTTC
CASSLAALAGAYNEQFF
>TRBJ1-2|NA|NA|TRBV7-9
TGTGCCAGCAGCCCCCCCAGGGGATCTAACTATGGCTACACCTTC
CASSPPRGSNYGYTF
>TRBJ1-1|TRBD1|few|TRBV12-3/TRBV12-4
TGTGCCAGCGGATTGAGACAGGGCAGCCTCACTGAAGCTTTCTTT
CASGLRQGSLTEAFF
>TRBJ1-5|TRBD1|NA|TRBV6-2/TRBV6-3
TGTGCCAGCAGTCTAGCCCGACAGGGCCTCAATCATCCCCAGCATTTT
CASSLARQGLNHPQHF
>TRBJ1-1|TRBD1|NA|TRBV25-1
TGTGCCAGCAGGCAGGGGGAGACTTTCTTT
CASRQGETFF
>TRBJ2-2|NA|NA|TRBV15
TGTGCCACCCCCGGGACCTCCGGGGAGCTGTTTTTT
CATPGTSGELFF
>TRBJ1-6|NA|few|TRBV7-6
TGTGCCAGCAGCTCCTCGGAGGAGGGGAATTCACCCCTCCACTTT
CASSSSEEGNSPLHF
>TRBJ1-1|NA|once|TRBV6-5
TGTGCCAGCAGTTACTCGAAGACAGTGAACACTGAAGCTTTCTTT
CASSYSKTVNTEAFF
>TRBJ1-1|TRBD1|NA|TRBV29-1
TGCAGCGTTGATCTGGGTGAGCAAGGGGGCGCCGAAGACACTGAAGCTTTCTTT
CSVDLGEQGGAEDTEAFF
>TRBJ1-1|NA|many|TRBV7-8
TGTGCCAGCAGCTCCTGGACAGCCTTGAACACTGAAGCTTTCTTT
CASSSWTALNTEAFF
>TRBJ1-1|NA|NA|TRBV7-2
TGTGCCAGCAGCGCCGGGACACCTGAAGCTTTCTTT
CASSAGTPEAFF
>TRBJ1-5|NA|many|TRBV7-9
TGTGCCAGCAGCTTAGGACAGGGCAATCAGCCCCAGCATTTT
CASSLGQGNQPQHF
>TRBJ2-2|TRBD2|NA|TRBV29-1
TGCAGCGTCCAGCCCGCGGGGGGGCCAAGCGGGGAGCTGTTTTTT
CSVQPAGGPSGELFF
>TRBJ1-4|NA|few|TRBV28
TGTGCCAGCGGGGCGCCCGGGACCATTGCAACTAATGAAAAACTGTTTTTT
CASGAPGTIATNEKLFF
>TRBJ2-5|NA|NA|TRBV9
TGTGCCAGCAGCTTAGGCGGGACGCAAGAGACCCAGTACTTC
CASSLGGTQETQYF
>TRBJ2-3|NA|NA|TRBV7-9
TGTGCCAGCAGCTTACCCCGCACAGATACGCAGTATTTT
CASSLPRTDTQYF
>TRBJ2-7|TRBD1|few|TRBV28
TGTGCCAGCAGAGGCCTAAGGGACAGCTCCTACGAGCAGTACTTC
CASRGLRDSSYEQYF
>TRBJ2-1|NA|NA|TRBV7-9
TGTGCCAGCAGCGGACTTTCCTCCTACAATGAGCAGTTCTTC
CASSGLSSYNEQFF
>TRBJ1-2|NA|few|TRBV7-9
TGTGCCAGCAGCTCCGCCTCAGCTGGGGGCTACACCTTC
CASSSASAGGYTF
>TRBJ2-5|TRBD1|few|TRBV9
TGTGCCAGCAGCGTTCAGGGGGCGAAGCAAGAGACCCAGTACTTC
CASSVQGAKQETQYF
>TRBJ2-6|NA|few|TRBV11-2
TGTGCCAGCAGCTTAGAGCCGGGCCTCTGGTCTGGGGCCAACGTCCTGACTTTC
CASSLEPGLWSGANVLTF